These 28 T cell receptor beta chains came from one sample sequenced in a study of patients and donors after allogeneic stem cell transplantation. TCRdb analysed the RT-PCR reads with MiXCR anew, one entry per CDR3 protein. The table has about 960,000 distinct CDR3 sequences, over 15% seen once. Sequenced sample: blood, either unsorted or a sorted T cell fraction (not recorded which). The receptor source for this set is a human donor who was either an allogeneic HSCT recipient or a stem cell or donor lymphocyte infusion donor (not recorded which). It is not recorded whose cells these are; they may come from a transplant donor.

The sample holds a few counts of this clonotype. The chain links TRBV20-1 to TRBJ2-7; the D gene is possibly TRBD1 (6 bases). V was clipped by 5 bases and J by 0 bases, with 17 bases between them. The CDR3 extends over 15 amino acids. Germline CDR1 is DFQATT and CDR2 is SNEGSKA (reference sequence). The CDR3 region is CSADRSDRSSYEQYF. CDR3 DNA sequence: TGCAGTGCTGACCGATCCGACAGGAGCTCCTACGAGCAGTACTTC.

The sample holds many counts of this clonotype. The genes are TRBV10-3 and TRBJ2-1; the match to TRBD2 covers 7 bases. This CDR3 is built from 14 residues. Per the germline V gene, CDR1 is ENHRY and CDR2 is SYGVKD. Trimming cost V 9 bases and J 4 bases; bases outside gene matches: 9. The CDR3 DNA reads as TGTGCCATAAAAGCGGGAACGGTTTACAATGAGCAGTTCTTC. Its protein is CAIKAGTVYNEQFF.

The chain employs TRBV5-6 and TRBJ2-7; TRBD2 matches at 10 bases. V shed 2 bases, J shed 6 bases, and the junction held 5 bases outside the gene matches. CDR3 length: 14 amino acids. The germline CDR1 and CDR2 sequences are SGHDT and YYEEEE. CDR3 region: CASSLAGGQREQYF. CDR3 nucleotide sequence: TGTGCCAGCAGCTTAGCGGGAGGGCAGCGCGAGCAGTACTTC.

This rearrangement joins TRBV10-2 to TRBJ2-1; 12 bases map to TRBD2. CDR1 and CDR2 (germline): WSHSY, SAAADI. There are 15 residues in the CDR3. With 6 bases clipped from V and 7 bases from J, the junction kept 7 bases outside the gene matches. The DNA of the CDR3 is TGCGCCAGCAGCCAGACTAGCGGGAGTTGGAATGAGCAGTTCTTC. Its protein is CASSQTSGSWNEQFF.

V is TRBV11-2 and J is TRBJ2-3; 8 nucleotides agree with TRBD1. Looked up from germline, CDR1 is SGHAT and CDR2 is FQNNGV. CDR3 length equals 18 residues. The ends lost 6 bases at V and 3 bases at J; junction bases unmatched: 17. The CDR3 region has the DNA TGTGCCAGCAGAAAAACCATCGTAGGGACAGGTATTACAGATACGCAGTATTTT. Its protein is CASRKTIVGTGITDTQYF.

This clonotype was seen a few times. This chain links TRBV4-1 with TRBJ1-1, with D tentatively TRBD1 (5 bases). Trimming shortened V by 4 bases and J by 3 bases, and 15 bases separated the two germline ends. The CDR3 has 15 amino acids. Germline values: CDR1 MGHRA, CDR2 YSYEKL. The CDR3 DNA follows: TGCGCCAGCAGCCGTATCGGGGGACGGGACACTGAAGCTTTCTTT. It translates to CASSRIGGRDTEAFF.

A few counts support this clonotype. CDR3 sequence: CASSYGTGRRFF. The CDR3 region has the DNA TGTGCCAGCAGTTACGGGACAGGGAGGAGATTCTTC. The chain uses TRBV6-5 and TRBJ2-1, with 9 bases identical to TRBD1. This CDR3 is built from 12 residues. With 2 bases clipped from V and 16 bases from J, the junction kept 6 bases outside the gene matches. Germline-derived CDR1 and CDR2 are MNHEY and SVGAGI.

V and J are TRBV20-1 and TRBJ2-4; possible D gene TRBD2, 6 bases. Germline V gives CDR1 DFQATT, CDR2 SNEGSKA (reference sequence). CDR3 length: 12 amino acids. V lost 1 base and J lost 6, with 7 bases in between. The CDR3 sequence is CSARGRGNIQYF. The CDR3 DNA reads TGCAGTGCTAGAGGGAGGGGAAACATTCAGTACTTC.

The chain employs TRBV18 and TRBJ2-7; TRBD2 might be the D (5 bases). This CDR3 spans 15 amino acids. Trimming shortened V by 0 bases and J by 6 bases, and 15 bases separated the two germline ends. Germline values: CDR1 KGHSH, CDR2 LQKENI. CDR3 region: CASSPPERALGEQYF. DNA for the CDR3: TGTGCCAGCTCACCACCGGAGAGGGCACTGGGCGAGCAGTACTTC.

In its sample, this clonotype was seen a few times. The CDR3 DNA sequence: TGTGCCAGCAGTCAAAAGCGGGAGAGCACAGATACGCAGTATTTT. It specifies CASSQKRESTDTQYF. The chain combines TRBV27 with TRBJ2-3; 8 nucleotides match TRBD2. CDR3 length equals 15 residues. The germline V gene has CDR1 MNHEY and CDR2 SMNVEV (reference sequence). V was pared by 5 bases and J by 0 bases, with 4 bases of the junction left unmatched.

In this sample, this clonotype turned up a few times. The CDR3 loop is CASSLNWVTDTQYF. The DNA of the CDR3 is TGTGCCAGCAGCCTTAATTGGGTCACAGATACGCAGTATTTT. The genes are TRBV12-3 or TRBV12-4 and TRBJ2-3; D unresolved. Deletions cut 6 bases from V and 2 bases from J, with 12 bases between. The CDR3 covers 14 residues.

The V and J genes are TRBV5-6 and TRBJ1-4; 7 nucleotides line up with TRBD1. Germline lookup yields CDR1 SGHDT and CDR2 YYEEEE. This CDR3 region has 15 residues. The V gene end was trimmed by 1 base and the J gene end by 8 bases; junction bases not matched to a gene: 8. CDR3 region: CASSLSVPGGEKLFF. CDR3 nucleotides: TGTGCCAGCAGCTTGAGTGTCCCAGGGGGGGAAAAACTGTTTTTT.

This clonotype was seen more than once but under ten times. This chain joins TRBV7-3 and TRBJ2-3; maybe TRBD1 (5 bases). The CDR3 runs to 14 residues. V lost 5 bases and J lost 4, with 13 bases in between. Looked up from germline, CDR1 is SGHTA and CDR2 is FQGTGA. This CDR3 reads CASSLSQGSDTQYF. The CDR3 nucleotides read TGTGCCAGCAGCCTTTCTCAGGGTTCAGATACGCAGTATTTT.

The rearrangement links TRBV19 to TRBJ2-1, with D possibly TRBD2 on 6 matching bases. Per the germline V gene, CDR1 is LNHDA and CDR2 is SQIVND (reference sequence). Trimming took 6 bases from V and 0 from J, leaving 12 bases between them. This CDR3 has 15 residues. The CDR3 DNA reads as TGTGCCAGTAGCCTCCCCGGGGGCTCCTACAATGAGCAGTTCTTC. Translated, it gives CASSLPGGSYNEQFF.

At least ten counts were recorded for this clonotype. V is TRBV12-3 or TRBV12-4 and J is TRBJ2-5; unclear D gene. Trimming stripped 7 bases from V and 4 bases from J, with 4 bases between. The CDR3 is 10 amino acids. CDR3 amino acids: CASKGETQYF. CDR3 coding DNA: TGTGCCAGCAAGGGAGAGACCCAGTACTTC.

The chain recombines TRBV12-3 or TRBV12-4 with TRBJ2-3, with 10 nucleotides matching TRBD2. This CDR3 region has 17 residues. Trimming removed 1 base from V and 4 bases from J; junction bases left unmatched: 8. The CDR3 spells CASSLGVAGGVADTQYF. Written as DNA, the CDR3 is TGTGCCAGCAGTTTAGGGGTAGCGGGGGGTGTCGCAGATACGCAGTATTTT.

This clonotype was observed a few times. The V gene is TRBV4-3, the J gene TRBJ2-1, with D possibly TRBD2 on 6 matching bases. CDR3 size: 16 residues. Germline V CDR1 and CDR2: LGHNA, YSLEER. V was pared by 1 base and J by 6 bases, with 16 bases between. CDR3 sequence: CASSQAGRLVGNEQFF. The CDR3 DNA sequence: TGCGCCAGCAGCCAAGCTGGAAGACTAGTGGGCAATGAGCAGTTCTTC.

Ten or more counts support this clonotype. The chain joins TRBV7-9 to TRBJ2-1, with TRBD2 matching 10 bases. This CDR3 has 15 residues. V shed 5 bases and J 2 bases; nucleotides not matched to a gene: 3. Looked up from germline, CDR1 is SEHNR and CDR2 is FQNEAQ (reference sequence). The CDR3 protein is CASSPSGGAYNEQFF. As DNA, the CDR3 is TGTGCCAGCAGCCCAAGCGGGGGGGCCTACAATGAGCAGTTCTTC.

In its sample, this clonotype was seen a few times. The chain is built from TRBV7-2 and TRBJ1-1; a weak D match, TRBD1 (6 bases). Germline assignment: CDR1 SGHTA and CDR2 FQGNSA. This CDR3 is built from 15 residues. Trimming removed 3 bases at V and 3 bases at J, with 14 bases between. The CDR3 loop reads CASSFPDRPYTEAFF. The CDR3, as DNA: TGTGCCAGCAGCTTCCCCGACAGGCCTTACACTGAAGCTTTCTTT.

This clonotype was detected a few times. CDR3 protein: CASSRTSPGEQYF. DNA of the CDR3: TGTGCCAGCAGTAGAACCAGTCCGGGGGAGCAGTACTTC. The chain employs TRBV6-1 and TRBJ2-7, with D possibly matching TRBD2 (5 bases). The CDR3 runs to 13 residues. Germline V gene lookup returns CDR1 MNHNS and CDR2 SASEGT. V was pared by 5 bases and J by 7 bases, with 15 bases between.

The chain carries TRBV19 and TRBJ1-1, with D unresolved. The CDR3 extends over 16 amino acids. Germline CDR1 and CDR2: LNHDA and SQIVND (reference sequence). Trimming removed 5 bases at V and 3 bases at J, with 19 bases between. The CDR3, as DNA: TGTGCCAGTAGTCCCGGGGTTGGGCAAGCGCACACTGAAGCTTTCTTT. It is translated as CASSPGVGQAHTEAFF.

The V gene is TRBV5-6, the J gene TRBJ1-3; no reliable D call. The CDR3 has 16 residues. V gave up 4 bases and J gave up 0 bases, with 14 bases separating them. Germline lookup yields CDR1 SGHDT and CDR2 YYEEEE. The CDR3 bases are TGTGCCAGCAGCGAACGACGGAGACTCTCTGGAAACACCATATATTTT. Amino acid sequence: CASSERRRLSGNTIYF.

This clonotype was counted a single time. The CDR3 reads CAISEPPGPVGTEAFF. The DNA for the CDR3 is TGTGCCATCAGTGAGCCTCCGGGACCGGTGGGCACTGAAGCTTTCTTT. V and J are TRBV10-3 and TRBJ1-1; a possible D gene is TRBD1 (5 bases). The V end was cut by 2 bases, the J end by 4 bases, with 17 bases between. The germline V gene has CDR1 ENHRY and CDR2 SYGVKD. CDR3 size: 16 residues.

This chain uses TRBV20-1 with TRBJ1-2; D call uncertain. The CDR3 is 15 amino acids. The V and J ends lost 3 bases and 4 bases respectively, with 18 bases between them. Germline CDR1 is DFQATT and CDR2 is SNEGSKA (reference sequence). The CDR3 DNA follows: TGCAGTGCTAGGGAAGGGCCCCCGGGCAGCTATGGCTACACCTTC. Translated: CSAREGPPGSYGYTF.

This chain joins TRBV5-1 and TRBJ1-1, with 8 positions matching TRBD1. In germline, CDR1 is SGHRS, CDR2 YFSETQ. The CDR3 runs 17 residues. V shed 5 bases and J 0 bases; nucleotides not matched to a gene: 12. The CDR3 is CASRRALLDRVNTEAFF. CDR3 in DNA: TGCGCCAGCAGGCGGGCCCTACTGGACAGGGTGAACACTGAAGCTTTCTTT.

This chain joins TRBV12-3 or TRBV12-4 and TRBJ1-6; possibly TRBD1 for D (5 bases). Deletions cut 5 bases from V and 5 bases from J, with 13 bases between. The CDR3 is 15 residues long. CDR3 coding DNA: TGTGCCAGCAGTGATAGGGGCCAGAATAATTCACCCCTCCACTTT. It is translated as CASSDRGQNNSPLHF.

This clonotype was counted only a few times. The chain has TRBV5-1 and TRBJ1-1; the D gene is possibly TRBD1 (5 bases). V shed 1 base and J shed 5 bases, with 18 bases lying between them. The germline V gene encodes CDR1 SGHRS and CDR2 YFSETQ. The CDR3 is 16 amino acids. CDR3 residues: CASSLSAGPEGTEAFF. The CDR3 DNA is TGCGCCAGCAGCTTGTCTGCAGGGCCGGAGGGGACTGAAGCTTTCTTT.

This clonotype occurred a few times. The J gene is TRBJ2-5, the V gene TRBV21-1; TRBD2, the table's D call, was not compared with the DNA. TRBV21-1 constitutes a pseudogene. This CDR3 spans 15 amino acids. The CDR3 sequence: CASSKGGRHLTTQYF. DNA for the CDR3: TGTGCCAGCAGCAAAGGTGGGAGGCATTTGACGACCCAGTACTTC.